Listed below are T cell receptor beta chains from one sample, sequenced in a study of shared clonotypes between healthy human individuals. Some clones are missing from TCRdb's copy, which holds only in-frame ones; the method was immunoSEQ multiplex PCR. The profile shows around 2.1 million clones, almost 96% of them singletons. The sequenced sample was naive CD4+ T cells sorted from blood. The receptor source for this set is a man aged 18 to 30 in good health. CDR3s include the opening cysteine and the closing phenylalanine or tryptophan. D genes are given only for firm matches. Rows may omit the clone size; those that give it use once, few, many or a size class.

d_gene	j_gene	abundance	len	v_gene	CDR3nt	CDR3aa
NA	TRBJ2-7	NA	13	TRBV10-3	TGTGCCATCAGTGGTCGTAAGGACTACGAGCAGTACTTC	CAISGRKDYEQYF
TRBD1	TRBJ1-6	NA	16	TRBV4-1	TGCGCCAGCAGCCAAGAAGTCGGACAGGGGAGGTCACCCCTCCACTTT	CASSQEVGQGRSPLHF
NA	TRBJ2-3	NA	15	TRBV5-4	TGTGCCAGCAGCTTGGGACTGACTAGCACAGATACGCAGTATTTT	CASSLGLTSTDTQYF
NA	TRBJ2-1	once	16	TRBV7-2	TGTGCCAGCAGCTTAGCGCTAATTGCGGACTACAATGAGCAGTTCTTC	CASSLALIADYNEQFF
NA	TRBJ2-2	NA	18	TRBV21-1	TGTGCCAGCAGTCCTAATAACCTAGGGGAGGAGAACACCGGGGAGCTGTTTTTT	CASSPNNLGEENTGELFF
NA	TRBJ1-1	NA	13	TRBV5-1	TGCGCCAGCAGCAAACAGGGTAACACTGAAGCTTTCTTT	CASSKQGNTEAFF
NA	TRBJ2-2	NA	12	TRBV10-3	TGTGCCATCGAGGGGAGGTCTTCGGAGCTGTTTTTT	CAIEGRSSELFF
NA	TRBJ1-6	NA	13	TRBV19	TGTGCCAGTCGGGCAGTTACCAATTCACCCCTCCACTTT	CASRAVTNSPLHF
TRBD2	TRBJ2-4	NA	16	TRBV7-2	TGTGCCAGCAGCCTCAGACTAGCCGACAGCGAAAACATTCAGTACTTC	CASSLRLADSENIQYF
TRBD1	TRBJ1-4	NA	16	TRBV28	TGTGCCAGCAGTTCCGACAGGGTAGGGGCCAATGAAAAACTGTTTTTT	CASSSDRVGANEKLFF
NA	TRBJ2-2	NA	16	TRBV7-2	TGTGCCAGCAGCTTAGTGGGGGGTTTGAACACCGGGGAGCTGTTTTTT	CASSLVGGLNTGELFF
NA	TRBJ2-2	NA	11	TRBV20-1	TGCAGTGCCGAAATGGTCGGGGAGCTGTTTTTT	CSAEMVGELFF
TRBD1	TRBJ2-1	NA	15	TRBV13	TGTGCCAGCAGCCTCGACAGGGCTTCCTACAATGAGCAGTTCTTC	CASSLDRASYNEQFF
TRBD1	TRBJ2-5	NA	15	TRBV28	TGTGCCAGCAGTTCCGACAGGGGGGTACGGGAGACCCAGTACTTC	CASSSDRGVRETQYF
NA	TRBJ1-4	NA	13	TRBV30	TGTGCCTGGAGTGCAGTCACGGGAGAAAAACTGTTTTTT	CAWSAVTGEKLFF
TRBD2	TRBJ2-5	NA	17	TRBV27	TGTGCCAGCAGTCGAGCCCCGGGACTAGCGGGCCAAGAGACCCAGTACTTC	CASSRAPGLAGQETQYF
NA	TRBJ1-5	few	15	TRBV19	TGTGCCAGTAGTGTCTCTCACAGCGTCAATCAGCCCCAGCATTTT	CASSVSHSVNQPQHF
NA	TRBJ2-6	NA	13	TRBV7-2	TGTGCCAGCAGGGTCTCTGGGGCCAACGTCCTGACTTTC	CASRVSGANVLTF
TRBD2	TRBJ2-1	NA	18	TRBV5-1	TGCGCCAGCAGCTTATTAGCGGGGCACGGAGGGTCCTACAATGAGCAGTTCTTC	CASSLLAGHGGSYNEQFF
TRBD1	TRBJ2-7	NA	14	TRBV6-1	TGTGCCAGCAGTGAAATGGACAGGTCCTACGAGCAGTACTTC	CASSEMDRSYEQYF
NA	TRBJ2-7	once	13	TRBV7-2	TGTGCCAGCAGCTTACAGGATTACTACGAGCAGTACTTC	CASSLQDYYEQYF
NA	TRBJ2-2	NA	21	TRBV9	TGTGCCAGCAGCGTAGAATCAGAGGGACATCTCCCCCGGCCGAACACCGGGGAGCTGTTTTTT	CASSVESEGHLPRPNTGELFF
NA	TRBJ2-3	NA	14	TRBV28	TGTGCCAGCAGTTATGACGGGCCCCCGGATACGCAGTATTTT	CASSYDGPPDTQYF
NA	TRBJ1-4	NA	16	TRBV21-1	TGTGCCAGCAGCAAAAAGATGAGGGGGTGTGGTGAAAAACTGTTTTTT	CASSKKMRGCGEKLFF
TRBD2	TRBJ2-7	once	19	TRBV9	TGTGCCAGCAGCGTAGCTCCCACAGGACTAGCGGGAGACTCCTACGAGCAGTACTTC	CASSVAPTGLAGDSYEQYF
NA	TRBJ2-5	NA	10	TRBV6-6	TGTGCCAGCAGACAAGAGACCCAGTACTTC	CASRQETQYF
NA	TRBJ1-3	NA	15	TRBV9	TGTGCCAGCAGCGTATCTGGGGTAGTGGGAAACACCATATATTTT	CASSVSGVVGNTIYF
TRBD2	TRBJ2-1	NA	16	TRBV14	TGTGCCAGCAGCCAAGCCGGGACTAGAGGTGACAATGAGCAGTTCTTC	CASSQAGTRGDNEQFF
TRBD2	TRBJ2-7	NA	15	TRBV19	TGTGCCAGTAGTAAAGGGACTAGCGGTGCCTACGAGCAGTACTTC	CASSKGTSGAYEQYF
NA	TRBJ2-4	NA	14	TRBV5-8	TGTGCCAGCAGCTTGAGGCTAGCCAAAAACATTCAGTACTTC	CASSLRLAKNIQYF
NA	TRBJ2-3	NA	11	TRBV20-1	TGCAGTGCTAGAGACTTAAATACGCAGTATTTT	CSARDLNTQYF
NA	TRBJ1-2	few	15	TRBV7-9	TGTGCCAGCAGCCCCGCAGAGCGTCAGAGCTATGGCTACACCTTC	CASSPAERQSYGYTF
NA	TRBJ2-5	once	13	TRBV6-1	TGTGCCAGCGGGTTAAGGCGGGGAGAGACCCAGTACTTC	CASGLRRGETQYF
NA	TRBJ2-5	NA	13	TRBV6-5	TGTGCCAGCACCCCCAGGGCACAGGGGACCCAGTACTTC	CASTPRAQGTQYF
TRBD2	TRBJ2-5	NA	15	TRBV11-2	TGTGCCAGCAGCTTACTGGGGACTAGCGAAAAGACCCAGTACTTC	CASSLLGTSEKTQYF
NA	TRBJ2-7	NA	13	TRBV30	TGTGCCTGGATTGGCCAGGGCCCCCACGAGCAGTACTTC	CAWIGQGPHEQYF
NA	TRBJ2-7	NA	15	TRBV18	TGTGCCAGCTCCCCCTGGCAGTTTAGCTCCTACGAGCAGTACTTC	CASSPWQFSSYEQYF
NA	TRBJ1-6	NA	15	TRBV30	TGTGCCTGGAGTGTACATGAGGGAGAAAATTCACCCCTCCACTTT	CAWSVHEGENSPLHF
NA	TRBJ1-2	NA	18	TRBV2	TGTGCCAGCAGTGAACCCCCCACCCGGACAGAATCTAACTATGGCTACACCTTC	CASSEPPTRTESNYGYTF
NA	TRBJ1-5	NA	15	TRBV19	TGTGCCAGCCGGACGACGGATAATAGCAATCAGCCCCAGCATTTT	CASRTTDNSNQPQHF
NA	TRBJ2-5	NA	13	TRBV5-4	TGTGCCAGCAGCTTGGCCAGGGGAGAGACCCAGTACTTC	CASSLARGETQYF
NA	TRBJ1-1	NA	15	TRBV9	TGTGCCAGCAGCGGCCGGTCAGGGTTGGGCACTGAAGCTTTCTTT	CASSGRSGLGTEAFF
NA	TRBJ1-4	NA	14	TRBV7-2	TGTGCCAGCAGCTTAGTGGGGGGCGAAGCAAAACTGTTTTTT	CASSLVGGEAKLFF